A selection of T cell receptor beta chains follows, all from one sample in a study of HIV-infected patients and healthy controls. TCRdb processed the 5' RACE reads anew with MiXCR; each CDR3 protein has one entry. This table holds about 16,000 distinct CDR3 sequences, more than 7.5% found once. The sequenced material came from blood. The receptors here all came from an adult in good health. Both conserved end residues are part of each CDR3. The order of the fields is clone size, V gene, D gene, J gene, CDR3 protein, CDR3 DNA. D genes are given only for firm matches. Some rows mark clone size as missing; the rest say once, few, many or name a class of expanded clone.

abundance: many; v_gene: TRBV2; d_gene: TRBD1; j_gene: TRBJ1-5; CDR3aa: CASSYRGIQPQHF; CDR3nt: TGTGCCAGCAGTTACAGGGGAATCCAGCCCCAGCATTTT
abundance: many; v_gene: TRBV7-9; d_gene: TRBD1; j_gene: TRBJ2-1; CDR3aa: CASSFSTGGYNEQFF; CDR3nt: TGTGCCAGCAGCTTTTCGACAGGGGGCTATAATGAGCAGTTCTTC
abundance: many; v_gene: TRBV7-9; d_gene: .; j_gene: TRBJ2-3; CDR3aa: CASSPPGLGTDTQYF; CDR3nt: TGTGCCAGCAGCCCGCCCGGGCTCGGTACAGATACGCAGTATTTT
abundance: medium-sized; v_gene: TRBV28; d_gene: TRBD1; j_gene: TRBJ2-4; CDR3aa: CASSLQDRGFSVDIQYF; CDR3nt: TGTGCCAGCAGTCTACAGGACAGGGGTTTTTCGGTAGACATTCAGTACTTC
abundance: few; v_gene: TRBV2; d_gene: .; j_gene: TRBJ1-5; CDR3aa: CASSSDRNTDQPQHF; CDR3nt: TGTGCCAGCAGTTCAGACAGGAATACTGATCAGCCCCAGCATTTT
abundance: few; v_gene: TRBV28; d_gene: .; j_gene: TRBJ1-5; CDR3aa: CASSLRTVGVQPQHF; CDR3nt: TGTGCCAGCAGTTTGAGGACAGTAGGCGTTCAGCCCCAGCATTTT
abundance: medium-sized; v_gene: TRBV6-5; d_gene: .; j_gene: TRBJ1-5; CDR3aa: CASSYTTGVDQPQHF; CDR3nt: TGTGCCAGCAGTTACACGACAGGCGTCGATCAGCCCCAGCATTTT
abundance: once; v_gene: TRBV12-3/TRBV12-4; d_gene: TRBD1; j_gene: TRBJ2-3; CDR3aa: CASSLSPDRGLYTDTQYF; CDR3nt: TGTGCCAGCAGTTTAAGCCCGGACAGGGGCCTTTACACAGATACGCAGTATTTT
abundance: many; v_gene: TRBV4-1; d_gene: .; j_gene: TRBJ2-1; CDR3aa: CASSQGAGSTYNEQFF; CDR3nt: TGCGCCAGCAGCCAAGGAGCAGGCTCTACCTACAATGAGCAGTTCTTC
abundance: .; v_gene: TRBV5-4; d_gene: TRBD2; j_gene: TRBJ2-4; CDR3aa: CASSKTSSKNIQYF; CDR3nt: TGTGCCAGCAGCAAGACTAGCAGCAAAAACATTCAGTACTTC
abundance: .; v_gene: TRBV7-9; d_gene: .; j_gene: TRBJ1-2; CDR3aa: CASNPYHNYGYTF; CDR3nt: TGTGCCAGCAACCCATACCACAACTATGGCTACACCTTC
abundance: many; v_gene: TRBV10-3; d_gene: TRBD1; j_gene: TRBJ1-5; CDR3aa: CATQKRDRGPSQPQHF; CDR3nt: TGTGCCACCCAAAAGAGAGACAGGGGCCCAAGTCAGCCCCAGCATTTT
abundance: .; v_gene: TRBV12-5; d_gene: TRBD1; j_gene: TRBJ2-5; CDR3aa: CASAPGSYRGKPGQETQYF; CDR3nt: TGTGCTAGTGCCCCCGGCTCATACAGGGGGAAACCGGGCCAAGAGACCCAGTACTTC
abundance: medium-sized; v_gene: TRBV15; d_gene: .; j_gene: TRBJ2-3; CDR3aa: CATSRGLEGPQNTQYF; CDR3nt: TGTGCCACCAGCAGAGGACTAGAGGGCCCCCAAAATACGCAGTATTTT
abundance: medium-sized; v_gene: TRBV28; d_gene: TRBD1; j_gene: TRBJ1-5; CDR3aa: CASSTLDRLDQPQHF; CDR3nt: TGTGCCAGCAGTACCCTGGACAGGCTGGATCAGCCCCAGCATTTT
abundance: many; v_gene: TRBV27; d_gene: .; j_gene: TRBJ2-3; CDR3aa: CASSFRGSTDTQYF; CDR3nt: TGTGCCAGCAGTTTCAGGGGTAGCACAGATACGCAGTATTTT
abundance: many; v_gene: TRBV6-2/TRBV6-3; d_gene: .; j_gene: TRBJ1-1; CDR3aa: CASTNGARRAFF; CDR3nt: TGTGCCAGCACAAATGGTGCTCGGAGAGCTTTCTTT
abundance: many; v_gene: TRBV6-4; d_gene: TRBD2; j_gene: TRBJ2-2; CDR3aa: CASSGTSGSTGELFF; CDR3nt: TGTGCCAGCAGTGGGACTAGCGGGAGCACCGGGGAGCTGTTTTTT
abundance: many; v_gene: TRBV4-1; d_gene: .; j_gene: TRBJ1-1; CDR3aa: CASSPPGTSDSEAFF; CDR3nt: TGCGCCAGCAGCCCCCCTGGGACTTCCGACAGTGAAGCTTTCTTT
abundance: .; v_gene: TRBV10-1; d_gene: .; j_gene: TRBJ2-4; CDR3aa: CASSDAGTVNIQYF; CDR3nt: TGCGCCAGCAGTGACGCTGGCACGGTAAACATTCAGTACTTC
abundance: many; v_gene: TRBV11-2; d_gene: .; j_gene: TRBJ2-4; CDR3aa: CASSLDLAKNIQYF; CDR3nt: TGTGCCAGCAGCTTAGATCTAGCCAAAAACATTCAGTACTTC
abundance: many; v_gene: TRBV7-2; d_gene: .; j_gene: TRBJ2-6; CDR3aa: CASSLSFERWWGETSGANVLTF; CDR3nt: TGTGCCAGCAGCTTATCGTTTGAGAGGTGGTGGGGGGAGACATCTGGGGCCAACGTCCTGACTTTC
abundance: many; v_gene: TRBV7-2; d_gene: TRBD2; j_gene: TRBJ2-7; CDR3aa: CASSLAASGSVAYEQYF; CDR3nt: TGTGCCAGCAGCTTAGCGGCTAGCGGGAGTGTCGCCTACGAGCAGTACTTC
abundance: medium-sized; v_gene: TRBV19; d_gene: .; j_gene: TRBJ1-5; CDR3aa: CASSWTLNQPQHF; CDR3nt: TGTGCCAGTAGTTGGACCCTCAATCAGCCCCAGCATTTT
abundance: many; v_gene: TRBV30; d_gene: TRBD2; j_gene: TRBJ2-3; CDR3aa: CAWSRSGPGTDTQYF; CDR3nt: TGTGCCTGGAGTCGTAGCGGGCCTGGCACAGATACGCAGTATTTT
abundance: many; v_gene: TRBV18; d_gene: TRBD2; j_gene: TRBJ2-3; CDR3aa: CASSLMTSGTGTTDTQYF; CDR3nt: TGTGCCAGCTCACTTATGACTAGCGGAACGGGGACCACAGATACGCAGTATTTT
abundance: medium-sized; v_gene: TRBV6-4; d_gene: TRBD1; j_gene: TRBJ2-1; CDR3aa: CASSDGTGGNEQFF; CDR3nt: TGTGCCAGCAGTGACGGTACAGGGGGCAATGAGCAGTTCTTC
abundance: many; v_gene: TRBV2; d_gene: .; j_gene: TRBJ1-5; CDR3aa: CASSRRGSNQPQHF; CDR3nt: TGTGCCAGCAGCCGGAGGGGGAGCAATCAGCCCCAGCATTTT
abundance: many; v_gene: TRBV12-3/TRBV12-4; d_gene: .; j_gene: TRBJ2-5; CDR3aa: CASSLVGAGAKTQYF; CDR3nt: TGTGCCAGCAGTTTAGTGGGGGCGGGAGCAAAGACCCAGTACTTC
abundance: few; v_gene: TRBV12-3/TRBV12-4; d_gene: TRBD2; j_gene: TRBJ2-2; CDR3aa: CASSLGSGRANTGELFF; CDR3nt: TGTGCCAGCAGTTTAGGTAGCGGGAGGGCAAACACCGGGGAGCTGTTTTTT
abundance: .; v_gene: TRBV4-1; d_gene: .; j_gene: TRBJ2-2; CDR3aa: CASSQRRDTNTGELFF; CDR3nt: TGCGCCAGCAGCCAACGGCGGGATACGAACACCGGGGAGCTGTTTTTT
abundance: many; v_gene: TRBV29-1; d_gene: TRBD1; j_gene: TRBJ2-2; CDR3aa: CSGGGQANTGELFF; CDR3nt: TGCAGCGGTGGGGGACAGGCGAACACCGGGGAGCTGTTTTTT
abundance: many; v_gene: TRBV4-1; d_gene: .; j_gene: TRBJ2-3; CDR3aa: CASSHPGATDTQYF; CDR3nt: TGCGCCAGCAGCCACCCGGGGGCCACAGATACGCAGTATTTT
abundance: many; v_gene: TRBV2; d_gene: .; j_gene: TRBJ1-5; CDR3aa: CASSEGRSNQPQHF; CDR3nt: TGTGCCAGCAGTGAAGGGCGGAGCAATCAGCCCCAGCATTTT
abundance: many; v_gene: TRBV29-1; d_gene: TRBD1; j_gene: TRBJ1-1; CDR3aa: CSVATGDTEAFF; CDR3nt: TGCAGCGTCGCGACAGGGGACACTGAAGCTTTCTTT
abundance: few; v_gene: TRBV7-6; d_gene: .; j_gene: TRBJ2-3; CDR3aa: CASSFGGKGTDTQYF; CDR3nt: TGTGCCAGCAGCTTTGGGGGGAAAGGCACAGATACGCAGTATTTT
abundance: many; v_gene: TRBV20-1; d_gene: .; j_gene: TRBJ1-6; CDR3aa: CSARPAGLASSPLHF; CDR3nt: TGCAGTGCTAGACCGGCAGGGTTAGCTTCTTCACCCCTCCACTTT
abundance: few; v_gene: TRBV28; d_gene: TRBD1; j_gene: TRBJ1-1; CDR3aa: CASSLPRTGAWAFF; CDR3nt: TGTGCCAGCAGTTTACCACGGACAGGAGCGTGGGCTTTCTTT
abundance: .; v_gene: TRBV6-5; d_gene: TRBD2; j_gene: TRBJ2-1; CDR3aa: CASSPTSGSPSF; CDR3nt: TGTGCCAGCAGCCCGACTAGCGGGAGCCCTTCCTTC
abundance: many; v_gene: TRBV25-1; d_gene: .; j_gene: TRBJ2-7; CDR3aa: CASSESFPAAHYEQYF; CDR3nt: TGTGCCAGCAGTGAATCATTTCCAGCGGCCCACTACGAGCAGTACTTC
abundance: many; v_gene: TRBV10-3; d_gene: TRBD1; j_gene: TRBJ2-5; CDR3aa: CAISESDRGPETQYF; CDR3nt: TGTGCCATCAGTGAGTCAGACAGGGGGCCGGAGACCCAGTACTTC
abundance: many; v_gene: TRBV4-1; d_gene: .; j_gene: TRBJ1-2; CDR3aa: CASSQGQGMGGYTF; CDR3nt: TGCGCCAGCAGCCAAGGTCAGGGGATGGGCGGCTACACCTTC
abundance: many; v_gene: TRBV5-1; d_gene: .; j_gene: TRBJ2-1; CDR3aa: CASSSGSTDEQFF; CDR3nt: TGCGCCAGCAGCTCCGGGTCAACAGATGAGCAGTTCTTC
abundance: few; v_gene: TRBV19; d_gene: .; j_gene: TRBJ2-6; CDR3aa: CASSIILQRGSGANVLTF; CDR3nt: TGTGCCAGTAGTATCATACTCCAAAGGGGATCTGGGGCCAACGTCCTGACTTTC
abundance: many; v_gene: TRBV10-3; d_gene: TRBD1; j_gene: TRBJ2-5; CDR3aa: CATTPGQLQETQYF; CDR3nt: TGTGCCACCACTCCGGGACAGCTCCAAGAGACCCAGTACTTC
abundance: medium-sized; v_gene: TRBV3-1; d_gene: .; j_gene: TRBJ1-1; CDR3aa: CASSQSGQTEAFF; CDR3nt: TGTGCCAGCAGCCAAAGCGGACAGACTGAAGCTTTCTTT
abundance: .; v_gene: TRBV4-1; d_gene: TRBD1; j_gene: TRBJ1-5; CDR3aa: CASSQGNRGNQPQHF; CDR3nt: TGCGCCAGCAGCCAAGGAAACAGGGGGAATCAGCCCCAGCATTTT
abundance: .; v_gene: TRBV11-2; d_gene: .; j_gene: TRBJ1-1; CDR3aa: CASSLDWVGTEAFF; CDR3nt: TGTGCCAGCAGCTTAGACTGGGTCGGCACTGAAGCTTTCTTT
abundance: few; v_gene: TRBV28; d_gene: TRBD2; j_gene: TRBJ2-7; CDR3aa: CASSPRLAGGPGNPYEQYF; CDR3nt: TGTGCCAGCAGTCCTAGACTAGCGGGAGGGCCCGGGAACCCCTACGAGCAGTACTTC
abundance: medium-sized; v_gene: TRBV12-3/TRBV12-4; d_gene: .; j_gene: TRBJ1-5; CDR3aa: CASSPYSNQPQHF; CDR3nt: TGTGCCAGCAGCCCTTATAGCAATCAGCCCCAGCATTTT
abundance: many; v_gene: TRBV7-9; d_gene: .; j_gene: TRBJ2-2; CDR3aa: CASSLAGSNTGELFF; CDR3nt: TGTGCCAGCAGCTTAGCAGGGAGTAACACCGGGGAGCTGTTTTTT
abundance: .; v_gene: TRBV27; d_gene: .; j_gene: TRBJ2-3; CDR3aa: CASSLWRADTQYF; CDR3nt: TGTGCCAGCAGTTTATGGAGGGCAGATACGCAGTATTTT
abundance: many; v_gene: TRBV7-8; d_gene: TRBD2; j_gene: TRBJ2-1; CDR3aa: CASSGKAVPGLVSSSYNEQFF; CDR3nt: TGTGCCAGCAGCGGAAAGGCCGTCCCGGGACTAGTTTCGAGCTCCTACAATGAGCAGTTCTTC
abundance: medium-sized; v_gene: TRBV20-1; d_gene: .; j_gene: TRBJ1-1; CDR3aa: CSATDTTLNTEAFF; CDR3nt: TGCAGTGCTACGGACACAACCCTGAACACTGAAGCTTTCTTT
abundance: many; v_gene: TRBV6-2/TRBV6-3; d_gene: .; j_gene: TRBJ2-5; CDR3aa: CASSYGTQYQETQYF; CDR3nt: TGTGCCAGCAGTTACGGTACTCAGTACCAAGAGACCCAGTACTTC
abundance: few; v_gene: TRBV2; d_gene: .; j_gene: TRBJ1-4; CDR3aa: CASSPGHKNEKLFF; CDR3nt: TGTGCCAGCAGTCCGGGACATAAAAATGAAAAACTGTTTTTT
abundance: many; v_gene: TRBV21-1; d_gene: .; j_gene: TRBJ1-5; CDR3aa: CASSKVGVGAQPQHF; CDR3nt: .
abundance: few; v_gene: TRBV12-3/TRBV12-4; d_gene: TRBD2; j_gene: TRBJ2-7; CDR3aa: CASTRGGRYEQYF; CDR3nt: TGTGCCAGCACTCGCGGGGGTCGCTACGAGCAGTACTTC